A selection of T cell receptor beta chains follows, all from one sample in a study of T cell changes during pregnancy in multiple sclerosis. Profiled with immunoSEQ multiplex PCR; TCRdb holds only in-frame clones, not every one. The data hold 35,000 to 45,000 clones, with about 88% observed a single time. The sample in question was CD8+ T cells from peripheral blood mononuclear cells, obtained in the first trimester of pregnancy. Receptors originate from a female donor with multiple sclerosis, enrolled in a pregnancy study. Both conserved end residues are trimmed from each CDR3.

>TRBV11-2
ASTRGRGSYNEQF
>TRBV6-1
ASSEVAGGGNQPQH
>TRBV5-6
ASSRGLAGANEQF
>TRBV2
ASSPDLYNEQF
>TRBV18
ASSRYPGTTEAF
>TRBV4-1
ASSYTGGAGQTQY
>TRBV18
ASSPPEGWGPNEGYT
>TRBV6-5
ASSYSGQVFSNEQF
>TRBV29-1
SVEDPGRHGANVLT
>TRBV4-3
ASSQGAGPYYGYT
>TRBV11-2
ASSTGGTGMDTEAF
>TRBV7-9
ASSRRDRPSYEQY
>TRBV6-6
ASRLTGEQY
>TRBV9
ASSVASGGASYEQY
>TRBV9
ASSVVPQGSVSGANVLT
>TRBV2
ASKGGVNNEQF
>TRBV5-6
ASSLGVTYNEQF
>TRBV9
ASSPPSGGGYEQY
>TRBV18
ASSSSAALYGYT
>TRBV6-5
ASSYSSGGSTDTQY
>TRBV9
ASSGSGQKETQY
>TRBV5-6
ASRPGTGLGETQY
>TRBV7-2
ASSFDRGNYGYT
>TRBV5-1
ARKDKPYPNTGELF
>TRBV19
ASRGRQGGTEAF
>TRBV5-4
AWLKNTEAF
>TRBV5-1
ASSLEGDNQPQH
>TRBV12-5
ASGLVSGESQPQH
>TRBV11-2
ASSRGKYEQY
>TRBV19
ASSSGFYEQY
>TRBV19
ASSTGGSPMD
>TRBV11-2
ASSANPRPDRGVGYT
>TRBV11-2
ASSLDPDRGNEKLF
>TRBV7-9
ASSPGLAGLSYEQY
>TRBV9
ASSVAGSSPTDTQY
>TRBV12-5
ASGFQGDYGYT
>TRBV15
AAGERGANQETQY
>TRBV6-1
ASCRQGAYEQY
>TRBV14
ASSFGLYEQY
>TRBV6-6
ASRESAGGSYNEQF
>TRBV19
ASSWGTGSEKLF
>TRBV30
AWRISTEAF
>TRBV4-2
ASSQAAGTSGSYNEQF
>TRBV4-1
ASSQAGYEQY